These 16 T cell receptor beta chains were sequenced from one sample in a study of control samples from healthy donors and cancer patients. The assay was immunoSEQ multiplex PCR, and TCRdb's table has in-frame clones only and misses some. The data contain about 120,000 clones, nearly 95% of them singletons. The sample was blood. These receptors all come from a young man in good health.

This chain joins TRBV4-1 and TRBJ1-5; D gene uncertain. The germline gives CDR1 MGHRA, CDR2 YSYEKL. V shed 5 bases and J shed 1 base, with 9 bases lying between them. CDR3 length: 14 residues. CDR3 coding DNA: TGCGCCAGCAGCTCCAGCGTAAGCAATCAGCCCCAGCATTTT. Translating it yields CASSSSVSNQPQHF.

The rearrangement uses TRBV7-2 and TRBJ2-7, with D tentatively TRBD1 (6 bases). V was clipped by 1 base and J by 3 bases, with 13 bases between them. This CDR3 is 15 amino acids long. Looked up from germline, CDR1 is SGHTA and CDR2 is FQGNSA. The CDR3 here is CASSLDRATGYEQYF. The CDR3 nucleotides are TGTGCCAGCAGCTTAGACAGGGCGACCGGCTACGAGCAGTACTTC.

The genes are TRBV5-1 and TRBJ1-3; maybe TRBD1 (5 bases). V dropped 5 bases and J dropped 2 bases, with 14 bases sitting between them. CDR3 length equals 15 residues. Germline assignment: CDR1 SGHRS and CDR2 YFSETQ. The CDR3 sequence is CASSYVRGAGNTIYF. For the CDR3, the DNA is TGCGCCAGCAGTTACGTTAGGGGAGCTGGAAACACCATATATTTT.

The rearrangement links TRBV24-1 to TRBJ1-2; D gene uncertain. CDR3 length equals 13 residues. Trimming cost V 2 bases and J 8 bases, with 11 bases left between them. Germline V gene lookup returns CDR1 KGHDR and CDR2 SFDVKD. CDR3 DNA: TGTGCCACCAGTGATTCCCCAACCGGGGGCTACACCTTC. This translates into CATSDSPTGGYTF.

The chain uses TRBV2 and TRBJ1-5; no firm D call. Germline lookup yields CDR1 SNHLY and CDR2 FYNNEI. Trimming cost V 1 base and J 11 bases, with 12 bases left between them. This CDR3 has 13 residues. CDR3 in DNA: TGTGCCAGCAGTGAAGACAGCCCCAATGCCCAGCATTTT. It codes for CASSEDSPNAQHF.

The chain combines TRBV20-1 with TRBJ1-5; D remains unclear. V lost 3 bases to trimming and J lost 2 bases, with 14 bases between them. This CDR3 comprises 15 residues. Germline assignment: CDR1 DFQATT and CDR2 SNEGSKA (reference sequence). CDR3 in amino acids: CSASGPLRGNQPQHF. In DNA, the CDR3 is TGCAGTGCTAGTGGCCCTCTGCGAGGCAATCAGCCCCAGCATTTT.

The rearrangement links TRBV9 to TRBJ2-7, with 8 bases that match TRBD2. V shed 3 bases, J shed 7 bases, and the junction held 6 bases outside the gene matches. The length of the CDR3 is 13 residues. Germline-derived CDR1 and CDR2 are SGDLS and YYNGEE. CDR3 protein: CASSASLAGEQYF. Here the CDR3 DNA reads TGTGCCAGCAGCGCCTCTTTAGCGGGGGAGCAGTACTTC.

The J gene is TRBJ1-6, the V gene TRBV18; TRBD1 might be the D (5 bases). V was clipped by 3 bases and J by 8 bases, with 14 bases between them. Germline-derived CDR1 and CDR2 are KGHSH and LQKENI. There are 15 residues in the CDR3. The CDR3 spells CASSPGGTQHSPLHF. Here the CDR3 DNA reads TGTGCCAGCTCACCTGGTGGGACCCAACATTCACCCCTCCACTTT.

This sequence joins TRBV28 and TRBJ1-5; D not certain. Germline V CDR1 and CDR2: MDHEN, SYDVKM. The germline V and J ends were trimmed by 6 bases and 9 bases, with 18 bases remaining between them. There are 14 residues in the CDR3. This CDR3 reads CASRTPVTARPQHF. The CDR3 nucleotides are TGTGCCAGCAGGACCCCCGTTACAGCGAGGCCCCAGCATTTT.

V gene TRBV5-1 combines with J gene TRBJ1-1; D unclear. The germline V gene encodes CDR1 SGHRS and CDR2 YFSETQ. The V and J ends lost 1 base and 1 base respectively, with 14 bases between them. This CDR3 has 16 amino acids. The CDR3 loop reads CASSLIVGSPNTEAFF. CDR3 DNA: TGCGCCAGCAGCTTGATTGTGGGCAGTCCGAACACTGAAGCTTTCTTT.

The chain joins TRBV24-1 to TRBJ2-5; the D gene is possibly TRBD2 (5 bases). Germline V CDR1 and CDR2: KGHDR, SFDVKD. The CDR3 spans 16 residues. V was clipped by 1 base and J by 4 bases, with 15 bases between them. The CDR3 sequence: CATSDFGLALGETQYF. CDR3 coding DNA: TGTGCCACCAGTGATTTTGGGCTAGCCTTGGGAGAGACCCAGTACTTC.

DNA for the CDR3: TGTGCCAGCGTTCATAGGGCCCTTACCTACGAGCAGTACGTC. Its protein is CASVHRALTYEQYV. The V gene is TRBV2, the J gene TRBJ2-7; no clear D gene. Trimming cost V 8 bases and J 2 bases, with 16 bases left between them. The CDR3 extends over 14 amino acids. Per germline, CDR1 SNHLY and CDR2 FYNNEI.

The V and J genes are TRBV7-2 and TRBJ2-5; D perhaps matches TRBD2 (5 bases). With 1 base removed from V and 5 bases from J, the gap between germline ends came to 11 bases. CDR1 is SGHTA and CDR2 is FQGNSA in the germline V gene. The length of the CDR3 is 14 residues. The CDR3 nucleotides read TGTGCCAGCAGCTTAGGAGGGAGCACGGAGACCCAGTACTTC. Its translation is CASSLGGSTETQYF.

In this sample, this clone turned up a few times. The CDR3 sequence is CASSPISGSSSYNSPLHF. The CDR3 bases are TGTGCCAGCTCACCAATCTCGGGAAGTAGCTCCTATAATTCACCCCTCCACTTT. The rearrangement joins TRBV18 to TRBJ1-6; D not certain. CDR1 is KGHSH, CDR2 LQKENI, per germline. V lost 2 bases and J 0 bases, leaving 14 bases between the germline ends. This CDR3 spans 18 amino acids.

As concerns this clone: At the DNA level, this CDR3 is encoded by other sequences in the same sample as well. The chain uses TRBV5-1 and TRBJ1-1; 7 bases align to TRBD1. V shed 4 bases and J 1 base; nucleotides not matched to a gene: 1. Germline V gives CDR1 SGHRS, CDR2 YFSETQ. The CDR3 totals 13 residues. CDR3 sequence: CASSRTGNTEAFF. CDR3 nucleotides: TGCGCCAGCAGCCGGACAGGGAACACTGAAGCTTTCTTT.

The chain employs TRBV24-1 and TRBJ2-6; a weak D match, TRBD1 (6 bases). CDR3 size: 16 residues. V was clipped by 5 bases and J by 0 bases, with 10 bases between them. Germline CDR1 reads KGHDR; CDR2 reads SFDVKD. The CDR3 coding sequence is TGTGCCACCAGTGCTCTGGGGGCCTCTGGGGCCAACGTCCTGACTTTC. Translating it yields CATSALGASGANVLTF.